These 16 T cell receptor beta chains originate from one sample sequenced in a study of early T cells in non-severe SARS-CoV-2 infection. TCRdb used MiXCR to reprocess the 5' RACE reads, holding one entry per CDR3 protein. This sample has tens of thousands of distinct CDR3 sequences, with around 13% found just once. The sequencing sample was made of whole blood. The receptors originated from an adult who was a healthcare worker with PCR-confirmed SARS-CoV-2 infection or an uninfected control (not recorded which).

This clonotype was seen only a few times. Because the CDR3 is missing its conserved closing phenylalanine or tryptophan, this is likely a read error. Because the CDR3's place on the DNA is in doubt, the DNA is left out and the CDR3 is given as listed by TCRdb. V is TRBV6-4 and J is TRBJ1-6; the table's D gene call, TRBD1, was not cross checked with the DNA. The CDR3 is 11 amino acids in total, end residues counted. Per the germline V gene, CDR1 is MRHNA and CDR2 is SNTAGT. CDR3 loop: CASRTGTGLLC.

The table lists this clonotype with many counts. The V call is TRBV27, the J call TRBJ2-1, with 9 bases that match TRBD2. The CDR3 extends over 14 amino acids. The V and J ends lost 8 bases and 3 bases, in that order; junction bases with no gene match: 5. The germline CDR1 and CDR2 sequences are MNHEY and SMNVEV (reference sequence). The CDR3 is CASGGGAGYNEQFF. The CDR3 nucleotides are TGTGCCAGCGGCGGGGGGGCCGGCTACAATGAGCAGTTCTTC.

This clonotype was seen many times. The rearrangement joins TRBV12-3 or TRBV12-4 to TRBJ1-2, with D tentatively TRBD1 (5 bases). The CDR3 has 13 amino acids. Trimming pared 8 bases from V and 8 bases from J, leaving 18 bases between. The CDR3 bases are TGTGCCAGCGACTCAAGCGCAGGGTACGGCTACACCTTC. Protein: CASDSSAGYGYTF.

This clonotype appeared many times. V usage is TRBV5-6 and J usage is TRBJ1-5; a possible D gene is TRBD1 (6 bases). The CDR3 is 16 amino acids. CDR1 and CDR2 (germline): SGHDT, YYEEEE. The germline V and J ends were trimmed by 3 bases and 2 bases, with 15 bases remaining between them. The chain's CDR3 is CASSSRGGLGNQPQHF. In DNA, the CDR3 is TGTGCCAGCAGCTCCCGTGGGGGGCTAGGCAATCAGCCCCAGCATTTT.

This clonotype was counted ten times or more. The chain has TRBV20-1 and TRBJ2-1; maybe TRBD1 (5 bases). Per germline, CDR1 DFQATT and CDR2 SNEGSKA (reference sequence). This CDR3 region has 15 residues. Trimming took 8 bases from V and 0 from J, leaving 17 bases between them. CDR3 DNA: TGCAGTAGGGGTGGGGCGGTTAGCTCCTACAATGAGCAGTTCTTC. It encodes CSRGGAVSSYNEQFF.

The chain joins TRBV2 to TRBJ1-1; 7 positions match TRBD1. CDR3 size: 14 residues. Germline-derived CDR1 and CDR2 are SNHLY and FYNNEI. With 2 bases clipped from V and 13 bases from J, the junction kept 13 bases outside the gene matches. CDR3 sequence: CASSEQGLGTEVFF. Written as DNA, the CDR3 is TGTGCCAGCAGTGAACAGGGGCTGGGGACAGAGGTTTTCTTT.

This clonotype has ten or more counts. The J gene is TRBJ2-1, the V gene TRBV24-1; TRBD2 matches 12 bases. Trimming removed 3 bases from V and 7 bases from J; junction bases left unmatched: 9. The V gene's germline CDR1 is KGHDR and CDR2 SFDVKD. This CDR3 spans 17 amino acids. CDR3 DNA: TGTGCCACCAGTGATACCGCTAGCGGGGGGGCCGGGAATGAGCAGTTCTTC. It translates to CATSDTASGGAGNEQFF.

This clonotype was observed many times. The rearrangement uses TRBV6-5 and TRBJ2-1; D gene unclear. CDR1 is MNHEY, CDR2 SVGAGI, per germline. V was pared by 6 bases and J by 2 bases, with 14 bases between. The CDR3 consists of 15 residues. CDR3 region: CASSTGDDAYNEQFF. The CDR3 region has the DNA TGTGCCAGCAGCACTGGTGATGACGCCTACAATGAGCAGTTCTTC.

This clonotype was found many times. This chain joins TRBV5-1 and TRBJ2-7; D perhaps matches TRBD1 (5 bases). V shed 2 bases and J shed 4 bases, with 10 bases lying between them. CDR3 size: 13 residues. Germline CDR1 is SGHRS and CDR2 is YFSETQ. The CDR3 DNA sequence: TGCGCCAGCAGCTTCGGACACACGTACGAGCAGTACTTC. It is translated as CASSFGHTYEQYF.

V gene TRBV29-1 combines with J gene TRBJ1-1, with 10 nucleotides matching TRBD1. The CDR3 length is 13 residues. CDR1 SQVTM and CDR2 ANQGSEA come from the germline V gene. Trimming removed 7 bases from V and 4 bases from J; junction bases left unmatched: 6. CDR3 protein: CSGRDRGTTEAFF. CDR3 nucleotide sequence: TGCAGCGGCCGGGACAGGGGCACCACTGAAGCTTTCTTT.

In its sample, this clonotype was seen a few times. V is TRBV12-3 or TRBV12-4 and J is TRBJ2-5, with 7 positions matching TRBD2. The V and J ends lost 6 bases and 0 bases, in that order; junction bases with no gene match: 7. The CDR3 has 15 residues. The CDR3 reads CASRGFRGDQETQYF. The CDR3 DNA reads as TGTGCCAGCAGGGGGTTTCGGGGGGACCAAGAGACCCAGTACTTC.

Many counts were recorded for this clonotype. The rearrangement joins TRBV2 to TRBJ2-1; D might be TRBD2 (5 bases). Trimming cost V 8 bases and J 1 base, with 12 bases left between them. CDR1 is SNHLY and CDR2 is FYNNEI in the germline V gene. The length of the CDR3 is 14 residues. This CDR3 is CASHRLPSYNEQFF. Written as DNA, the CDR3 is TGTGCCAGCCACAGACTACCATCCTACAATGAGCAGTTCTTC.

This clonotype was seen repeatedly, ten times or more. The chain links TRBV6-6 to TRBJ2-7; perhaps TRBD2 as D (6 bases). The V end was cut by 8 bases, the J end by 5 bases, with 19 bases between. CDR3 length: 14 residues. Germline V gene lookup returns CDR1 MNHNY and CDR2 SVGAGI (reference sequence). The CDR3 nucleotides read TGTGCCAGCCTGGCGGGGACTGGAAGGGACGAGCAGTACTTC. Protein sequence: CASLAGTGRDEQYF.

This clonotype has at least ten counts. The rearrangement uses TRBV27 and TRBJ2-1, with D unresolved. CDR1 MNHEY and CDR2 SMNVEV come from the germline V gene (reference sequence). V was pared by 5 bases and J by 9 bases, with 11 bases between. This CDR3 spans 12 amino acids. CDR3 coding DNA: TGTGCCAGCAGTCCCCCTTCTGGTGAGCAGTTCTTC. This gives the protein CASSPPSGEQFF.

This clonotype was counted many times. The V and J genes are TRBV24-1 and TRBJ1-5; perhaps TRBD1 as D (6 bases). Germline V CDR1 and CDR2: KGHDR, SFDVKD. The germline V and J ends were trimmed by 4 bases and 5 bases, with 14 bases remaining between them. This CDR3 region has 15 residues. DNA of the CDR3: TGTGCCACCAGTGACCCGGACAGCGCTGATCAGCCCCAGCATTTT. Translation: CATSDPDSADQPQHF.

There are many counts of this clonotype. The V and J genes are TRBV12-5 and TRBJ1-2, with D unresolved. V lost 6 bases to trimming and J lost 6 bases, with 14 bases between them. Per the germline V gene, CDR1 is LGHNT and CDR2 is FRNRAP. The CDR3 extends over 13 amino acids. The CDR3 region is CASGGGLGNGYTF. The CDR3 bases are TGTGCTAGTGGGGGAGGTCTGGGGAATGGCTACACCTTC.